The present T cell receptor beta chain was sequenced within a study of T cells in tuberculosis. CDR3 length: 13 residues. V dropped 6 bases and J dropped 4; count of bases not matched to a gene: 5. CDR1 is MGHDK and CDR2 is SYGVNS in the germline V gene. TCRdb keeps only in-frame clones here, not all; method: immunoSEQ multiplex PCR. The sample contains about 36,000 clones, over 90% of which appear only once. The chain has TRBV25-1 and TRBJ1-2; 7 bases agree with TRBD1. The material sequenced was PBMCs. The sequence derives from a donor under 30 with latent tuberculosis or without tuberculosis infection. CDR3 bases: TGTGCCAGCAGAACTCCAGGGGGCTATGGCTACACCTTC. It yields the protein CASRTPGGYGYTF.